One sample yielded the 25 T cell receptor beta chains listed below, sequenced in a study of T cells after yellow fever vaccination. MiXCR, applied by TCRdb to the 5' RACE reads, yields one record per CDR3 protein. Of under 600,000 distinct CDR3 sequences detected, approximately 13% appear once; the ten largest clones hold over 12%. The sequences come from PBMCs, collected on the day of the yellow fever booster vaccination. The source is a man aged 25-40 years who received the YFV17D yellow fever vaccine.

This clonotype was seen a few times. The chain recombines TRBV30 with TRBJ2-5; TRBD1 or TRBD2 may be the D gene (5 bases each). Germline V gene sequence: CDR1 GTSNPN, CDR2 SVGIG (reference sequence). The CDR3 has 13 residues. V dropped 3 bases and J dropped 5 bases, with 13 bases sitting between them. The CDR3 DNA reads TGTGCCTGGAGACCGGGGCCGGGGGAGACCCAGTACTTC. This translates into CAWRPGPGETQYF.

J is TRBJ2-5 and V is TRBV5-1; TRBD1 aligns across 10 bases. From germline, CDR1 is SGHRS and CDR2 YFSETQ. The CDR3 contains 15 residues. V was pared by 4 bases and J by 4 bases, with 7 bases of the junction left unmatched. The CDR3 sequence is CASSTGQGIRETQYF. The CDR3 DNA follows: TGCGCCAGCAGCACGGGACAGGGGATTCGAGAGACCCAGTACTTC.

The sample holds a few counts of this clonotype. The chain combines TRBV12-3 or TRBV12-4 with TRBJ2-3, with 7 positions matching TRBD2. This CDR3 is 15 amino acids long. The junction had 7 bases not matched to a gene; V was cut back by 3 bases and J by 4 bases. The CDR3 DNA is TGTGCCAGCAGTTTTCAAGCGGGAACCGCAGATACGCAGTATTTT. It specifies CASSFQAGTADTQYF.

This clonotype occurred a few times. V usage is TRBV12-3 or TRBV12-4 and J usage is TRBJ1-2; maybe TRBD1 (6 bases). This CDR3 comprises 14 residues. Deletions cut 5 bases from V and 8 bases from J, with 18 bases between. The CDR3 here is CASSPGQQSFGYTF. The CDR3 DNA sequence: TGTGCCAGCAGTCCAGGACAGCAAAGCTTCGGCTACACCTTC.

V and J are TRBV29-1 and TRBJ2-1; 15 bases are shared with TRBD2. V was pared by 6 bases and J by 0 bases, with 6 bases of the junction left unmatched. This CDR3 contains 17 residues. The V gene's germline CDR1 is SQVTM and CDR2 ANQGSEA. CDR3 protein: CSVMGLAGGGSYNEQFF. The CDR3 nucleotides read TGCAGCGTGATGGGACTAGCGGGAGGTGGCTCCTACAATGAGCAGTTCTTC.

The V gene is TRBV7-2, the J gene TRBJ2-5, with 7 positions matching TRBD2. Germline loops: CDR1 SGHTA, CDR2 FQGNSA. The CDR3 loop spans 14 amino acids. J was trimmed by 2 bases and V by 8 bases; bases with no gene match: 8. The DNA for the CDR3 is TGTGCCAGCCCCGTTCCGGGGGGTCAAGAGACCCAGTACTTC. It translates to CASPVPGGQETQYF.

The genes are TRBV5-1 and TRBJ2-7; D possibly corresponds to TRBD2 (5 bases). The CDR3 sequence is 12 residues long. V lost 0 bases and J lost 10, with 11 bases in between. Germline V gene sequence: CDR1 SGHRS, CDR2 YFSETQ. CDR3 amino acids: CASSLGGDGQYF. As DNA, the CDR3 is TGCGCCAGCAGCTTGGGGGGAGACGGACAGTACTTC. Based on the CDR3 plus reference TRBV5-1 and TRBJ2-7, the full variable domain is KAGVTQTPRYLIKTRGQQVTLSCSPISGHRSVSWYQQTPGQGLQFLFEYFSETQRNKGNFPGRFSGRQFSNSRSEMNVSTLELGDSALYLCASSLGGDGQYFGPGTRLTVT.

CDR3 coding DNA: TGTGCCAGCAGTTACATCGGACTAGCGGGAGCCTACGAGCAGTACTTC. This encodes CASSYIGLAGAYEQYF. The chain uses TRBV6-5 and TRBJ2-7, with 13 bases that match TRBD2. Germline V gene lookup returns CDR1 MNHEY and CDR2 SVGAGI. Trimming removed 2 bases from V and 2 bases from J; junction bases left unmatched: 3. There are 16 residues in the CDR3.

The chain employs TRBV29-1 and TRBJ1-1, with a weak D call TRBD1 (5 bases). CDR1 is SQVTM and CDR2 is ANQGSEA in the germline V gene. This CDR3 region has 12 residues. The V gene lost 5 bases and the J gene lost 4 bases, with 11 bases spanning the gap. The CDR3 nucleotides are TGCAGCGTTCAGGGTCGATTCACTGAAGCTTTCTTT. This translates into CSVQGRFTEAFF.

This clonotype was counted only a few times. The chain has TRBV20-1 and TRBJ2-1, with 12 positions matching TRBD2. The CDR3 length is 15 residues. With 3 bases clipped from V and 2 bases from J, the junction kept 2 bases outside the gene matches. The germline gives CDR1 DFQATT, CDR2 SNEGSKA (reference sequence). The CDR3 here is CSASRLAGAYNEQFF. In DNA, the CDR3 is TGCAGTGCTAGTAGACTAGCGGGAGCCTACAATGAGCAGTTCTTC.

The chain employs TRBV15 and TRBJ2-7; D call uncertain. From germline, CDR1 is LNHNV and CDR2 YYDKDF (reference sequence). The CDR3 is 12 residues long. Trimming shortened V by 0 bases and J by 4 bases, and 4 bases separated the two germline ends. The CDR3 region is CATSRDQYEQYF. The DNA of the CDR3 is TGTGCCACCAGCAGAGACCAATACGAGCAGTACTTC.

This clonotype was counted between two and nine times. V gene TRBV15 combines with J gene TRBJ2-1; D tentatively reads TRBD1 or TRBD2 (5 bases each). The CDR3 spans 17 residues. Per germline, CDR1 LNHNV and CDR2 YYDKDF (reference sequence). Between the trimmed V and J ends, which lost 2 bases and 8 bases, there was a span of 22 bases. CDR3 sequence: CATSRSTIGTPGDEQFF. The CDR3 DNA follows: TGTGCCACCAGCAGATCGACAATTGGGACCCCCGGCGATGAGCAGTTCTTC. The entire variable domain, with the rest obtained from reference TRBV15 and TRBJ2-1, is as follows: DAMVIQNPRYQVTQFGKPVTLSCSQTLNHNVMYWYQQKSSQAPKLLFHYYDKDFNNEADTPDNFQSRRPNTSFCFLDIRSPGLGDTAMYLCATSRSTIGTPGDEQFFGPGTRLTVL.

A few counts support this clonotype. CDR3 amino acids: CASSGLLGGELASYNEQFF. The CDR3 region has the DNA TGCGCCAGCAGCGGGTTATTGGGGGGCGAGCTAGCAAGCTACAATGAGCAGTTCTTC. The chain is built from TRBV5-1 and TRBJ2-1, with D perhaps being TRBD1 or TRBD2 (6 bases each). CDR1 and CDR2 (germline): SGHRS, YFSETQ. The length of the CDR3 is 19 residues. Deletions cut 4 bases from V and 3 bases from J, with 26 bases between.

This clonotype appeared many times. The chain links TRBV5-1 to TRBJ2-3; TRBD1 agrees at 7 bases. V lost 0 bases, J lost 2 bases, and 6 bases stayed unmatched. This CDR3 spans 16 amino acids. Germline V gene sequence: CDR1 SGHRS, CDR2 YFSETQ. The CDR3 DNA follows: TGCGCCAGCAGCTTGGCGGGGACAGTTTTCACAGATACGCAGTATTTT. Its protein product is CASSLAGTVFTDTQYF.

This clonotype was detected only a few times. V is TRBV18 and J is TRBJ1-1; tentatively, D is TRBD1 (6 bases). The CDR3 is made up of 17 amino acids. Trimming took off 0 bases at V and 0 bases at J, with 14 bases between the two ends. The germline gives CDR1 KGHSH, CDR2 LQKENI. The CDR3 DNA sequence: TGTGCCAGCTCACCACCTCAGGCAGGGGCCGTGAACACTGAAGCTTTCTTT. It translates to CASSPPQAGAVNTEAFF.

The chain has TRBV12-3 or TRBV12-4 and TRBJ2-1, with D tentatively TRBD1 (6 bases). This CDR3 spans 15 amino acids. Trimming removed 7 bases from V and 14 bases from J, with 27 bases in between. The CDR3 region is CASTLGVGGSYREFF. The DNA for the CDR3 is TGTGCCAGCACCCTTGGGGTTGGGGGCTCCTACAGGGAGTTCTTC.

The V and J genes are TRBV6-2 or TRBV6-3 and TRBJ2-1; tentatively, D is TRBD1 (5 bases). Germline V gene lookup returns CDR1 MNHEY and CDR2 SVGEGT. The length of the CDR3 is 15 residues. V dropped 7 bases and J dropped 9 bases, with 22 bases sitting between them. The CDR3 nucleotides are TGTGCCAGCATCCCCCAGGGCGCTGAGTCGATTGAGCAGTTCTTC. Its protein product is CASIPQGAESIEQFF.

The chain uses TRBV7-9 and TRBJ2-1, with TRBD2 matching 9 bases. With V trimmed by 5 bases and J by 8 bases, 16 bases remained unmatched. The length of the CDR3 is 17 residues. Germline V CDR1 and CDR2: SEHNR, FQNEAQ (reference sequence). The chain's CDR3 is CASSNGWLREGLDEQFF. Written as DNA, the CDR3 is TGTGCCAGCAGCAACGGATGGTTGCGGGAGGGCCTAGATGAGCAGTTCTTC.

This clonotype occurred a few times. J is TRBJ2-3 and V is TRBV27; D gene uncertain. Germline CDR1 MNHEY, CDR2 SMNVEV (reference sequence). The CDR3 totals 15 residues. V was trimmed by 0 bases and J by 0 bases, leaving 7 bases between them. Written as DNA, the CDR3 is TGTGCCAGCAGTTTATCGATCCACAGCACAGATACGCAGTATTTT. Protein product: CASSLSIHSTDTQYF.

This clonotype was counted a few times. The chain carries TRBV7-2 and TRBJ2-1; D is unresolved. V lost 5 bases and J 7 bases, leaving 12 bases between the germline ends. The germline gives CDR1 SGHTA, CDR2 FQGNSA. CDR3 size: 13 residues. CDR3 amino acids: CASSPRHLNEQFF. The CDR3 DNA reads as TGTGCCAGCAGCCCTAGACACCTAAATGAGCAGTTCTTC.

This chain connects TRBV9 to TRBJ1-2; no clear D gene. The V gene's germline CDR1 is SGDLS and CDR2 YYNGEE. This CDR3 spans 12 amino acids. V was shortened by 0 bases and J by 6 bases, with 6 bases between the two germline ends. CDR3 loop: CASSVGADGYTF. The CDR3, as DNA: TGTGCCAGCAGCGTAGGGGCGGATGGCTACACCTTC.

V is TRBV7-2 and J is TRBJ2-5, with D possibly being TRBD2 (5 bases). Germline V gives CDR1 SGHTA, CDR2 FQGNSA. The ends were cut back, 0 bases at V and 1 base at J, with 9 bases in the middle. This CDR3 has 15 amino acids. CDR3 loop: CASSLARATQETQYF. The CDR3 DNA is TGTGCCAGCAGCTTAGCGCGGGCTACCCAAGAGACCCAGTACTTC.

The table lists this clonotype with many counts. The chain joins TRBV5-6 to TRBJ2-7; D ambiguous. CDR1 and CDR2 (germline): SGHDT, YYEEEE. Between the trimmed V and J ends, which lost 4 bases and 0 bases, there was a span of 5 bases. The CDR3 is 12 residues long. The CDR3 spells CASSRTSYEQYF. In DNA, the CDR3 is TGTGCCAGCAGCCGGACCTCCTACGAGCAGTACTTC.

Ten or more counts support this clonotype. The chain recombines TRBV10-3 with TRBJ1-1; 8 bases are a match to TRBD1. CDR1 ENHRY and CDR2 SYGVKD come from the germline V gene. Germline trimming cut 6 bases from V and 0 bases from J; bases unmatched to any gene: 3. This CDR3 region has 14 residues. CDR3: CAISGQGLNTEAFF. The CDR3, as DNA: TGTGCCATCAGCGGACAGGGTTTGAACACTGAAGCTTTCTTT.

The chain couples TRBV14 to TRBJ1-4; D gene ambiguous. Germline CDR1 and CDR2: SGHDN and FVKESK. Trimming left V 1 base short and J 6 bases short, with 15 bases between. CDR3 size: 16 residues. CDR3 in amino acids: CASSQGLAISYEKLFF. CDR3 nucleotides: TGTGCCAGCAGCCAAGGGTTGGCGATCAGTTATGAAAAACTGTTTTTT.